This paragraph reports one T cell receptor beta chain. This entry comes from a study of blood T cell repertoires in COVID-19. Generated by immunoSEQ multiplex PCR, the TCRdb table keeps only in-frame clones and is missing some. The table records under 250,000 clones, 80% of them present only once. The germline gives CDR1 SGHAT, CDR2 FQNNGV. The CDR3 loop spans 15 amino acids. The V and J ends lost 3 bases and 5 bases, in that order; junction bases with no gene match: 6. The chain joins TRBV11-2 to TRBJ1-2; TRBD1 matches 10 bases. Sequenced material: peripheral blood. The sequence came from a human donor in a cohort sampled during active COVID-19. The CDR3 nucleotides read TGTGCCAGCAGCTTTTCCCGGACAGGGGGTTATGGCTACACCTTC. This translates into CASSFSRTGGYGYTF. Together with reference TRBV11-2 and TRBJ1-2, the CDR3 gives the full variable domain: EAGVAQSPRYKIIEKRQSVAFWCNPISGHATLYWYQQILGQGPKLLIQFQNNGVVDDSQLPKDRFSAERLKGVDSTLKIQPAKLEDSAVYLCASSFSRTGGYGYTFGSGTRLTVV.